This is a list of T cell receptor beta chains from one sample in a study of Graves' ophthalmopathy and Graves' hyperthyroidism. TCRdb re-called the multiplex PCR reads with MiXCR, one entry per CDR3 protein. Of 600,000 to 700,000 distinct CDR3 sequences in the sample, over 40% were seen once. Sequenced input: peripheral blood. The receptor source for this set is an adult man with Graves' ophthalmopathy. Each CDR3 is given with its conserved first and last residue. For some rows the clone size is stated as once, few or many, or as a class when expanded; others skip it.

V gene	clone size	J gene	CDR3 length	CDR3 protein
TRBV25-1	-	TRBJ2-7	12	CASSEDSAEQYF
TRBV3-1	few	TRBJ1-4	15	CASSQVQTLDEKLFF
TRBV12-3/TRBV12-4	few	TRBJ1-3	15	CASSQLGGTGNTIYF
TRBV27	few	TRBJ2-2	13	CASSRVNTGELFF
TRBV5-6	few	TRBJ1-1	15	CASSWGGQGWTEAFF
TRBV19	many	TRBJ2-6	17	CASSRTVQRSGANVLTF
TRBV25-1	-	TRBJ1-4	13	CASQGQGEEKLFF
TRBV5-5	many	TRBJ2-5	15	CASTFGWRGQETQYF
TRBV19	-	TRBJ1-6	17	CASSIRQGSSYNSPLHF
TRBV2	-	TRBJ1-4	14	CASSYVEGGEKLFF
TRBV10-3	many	TRBJ1-2	13	CAISEGRNYGYTF
TRBV12-3/TRBV12-4	many	TRBJ1-1	14	CASSLTALGTEAFF
TRBV9	many	TRBJ2-5	14	CASSVEGEEETQYF
TRBV2	many	TRBJ1-1	14	CASSELSMNTEAFF
TRBV6-2/TRBV6-3	few	TRBJ2-7	16	CASSEDPKDPTAEQYF
TRBV7-2	many	TRBJ2-2	16	CASSLRGLAGVGELFF
TRBV19	many	TRBJ1-5	17	CASSLTGTGAGNQPQHF
TRBV7-9	few	TRBJ1-2	17	CASSPGQGGGLEYGYTF
TRBV7-2	-	TRBJ1-2	15	CASSWLAGAGYGYTF
TRBV12-3/TRBV12-4	many	TRBJ2-7	14	CASSLDSPFDEQYF
TRBV25-1	many	TRBJ1-6	14	CASSRTSYNSPLHF
TRBV5-1	-	TRBJ2-5	14	CASSWDFPQETQYF
TRBV20-1	few	TRBJ2-5	15	CSALSGHEHQETQYF
TRBV7-6	-	TRBJ1-3	17	CASSLVPTGFHENTIYF
TRBV25-1	-	TRBJ1-3	19	CASSWGTTGTVVDGYTIYF
TRBV9	-	TRBJ2-7	16	CASNSHSGSSVYEQYF
TRBV4-3	many	TRBJ2-5	17	CASSQDRWGAGQETQYF
TRBV6-5	-	TRBJ2-2	16	CASSILAGGNTGELFF
TRBV5-1	-	TRBJ2-7	13	CASSIGQGGEQYF
TRBV11-1	few	TRBJ2-1	12	CASSFDGDEQFF
TRBV10-2	many	TRBJ1-1	14	CASTRQGPNTEAFF
TRBV7-9	many	TRBJ1-6	18	CASSLAGGETVYNSPLHF
TRBV6-5	-	TRBJ1-1	12	CASSYRARVAFF
TRBV20-1	few	TRBJ2-2	16	CSARDLSRPNTGELFF
TRBV9	-	TRBJ2-2	14	CASNGAVNTGELFF
TRBV7-9	-	TRBJ2-2	15	CASSLSSVITGELFF
TRBV5-1	many	TRBJ2-7	14	CASSTRDGGYEQYF
TRBV6-1	many	TRBJ1-1	14	CASSYRTGNTEAFF
TRBV12-3/TRBV12-4	-	TRBJ2-7	15	CASSRGTGPSYEQYF
TRBV29-1	many	TRBJ2-5	14	CSANGGNPQETQYF
TRBV7-9	few	TRBJ1-1	14	CASSLESANTEAFF
TRBV15	once	TRBJ1-2	15	CATSPPGTWGHGYTF
TRBV20-1	few	TRBJ2-4	10	CSAGVDIQYF
TRBV7-2	-	TRBJ2-3	17	CASSLNARGGGTDTQYF
TRBV11-1	-	TRBJ2-1	15	CASSELAGSYNEQFF
TRBV5-1	-	TRBJ1-1	14	CASSWRDANTEAFF
TRBV6-1	many	TRBJ2-5	13	CASTTTVQETQYF
TRBV20-1	-	TRBJ2-7	13	CSGQDRASYEQYF
TRBV19	many	TRBJ1-1	15	CASTRDRLSITEAFF
TRBV29-1	-	-	12	CSVEWRGYEQYF
TRBV6-5	many	TRBJ2-7	12	CASFRSVHEQYF
TRBV5-1	few	TRBJ1-2	16	CASSPEPAGVVYGYTF
TRBV11-2	few	TRBJ1-1	12	CAWSGLATEAFF
TRBV2	-	TRBJ1-1	13	CASRQLSGSEAFF
TRBV20-1	many	TRBJ1-5	17	CSARDRFRDSLNQPQHF
TRBV20-1	few	TRBJ2-7	15	CSARGAVGSPYEQYF
TRBV6-1	-	TRBJ1-1	14	CASSTDRLGTEAFF
TRBV25-1	many	TRBJ1-1	14	CASSEFPTDRKAFF